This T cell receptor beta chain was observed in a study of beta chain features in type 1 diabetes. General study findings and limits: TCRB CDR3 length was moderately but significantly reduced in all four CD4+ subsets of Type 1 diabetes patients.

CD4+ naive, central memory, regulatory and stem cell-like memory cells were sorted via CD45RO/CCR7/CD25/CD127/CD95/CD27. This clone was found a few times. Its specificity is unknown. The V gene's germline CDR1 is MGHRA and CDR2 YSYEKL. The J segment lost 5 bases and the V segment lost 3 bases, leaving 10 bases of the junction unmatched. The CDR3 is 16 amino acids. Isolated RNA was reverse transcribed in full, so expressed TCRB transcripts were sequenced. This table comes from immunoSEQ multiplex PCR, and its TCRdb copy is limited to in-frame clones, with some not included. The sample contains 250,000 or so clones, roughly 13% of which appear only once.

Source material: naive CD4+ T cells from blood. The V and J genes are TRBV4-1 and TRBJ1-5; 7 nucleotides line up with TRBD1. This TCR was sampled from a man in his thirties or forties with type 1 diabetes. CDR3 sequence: CASSHGNRGRDQPQHF. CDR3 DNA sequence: TGCGCCAGCAGCCATGGAAACAGGGGCCGGGATCAGCCCCAGCATTTT.